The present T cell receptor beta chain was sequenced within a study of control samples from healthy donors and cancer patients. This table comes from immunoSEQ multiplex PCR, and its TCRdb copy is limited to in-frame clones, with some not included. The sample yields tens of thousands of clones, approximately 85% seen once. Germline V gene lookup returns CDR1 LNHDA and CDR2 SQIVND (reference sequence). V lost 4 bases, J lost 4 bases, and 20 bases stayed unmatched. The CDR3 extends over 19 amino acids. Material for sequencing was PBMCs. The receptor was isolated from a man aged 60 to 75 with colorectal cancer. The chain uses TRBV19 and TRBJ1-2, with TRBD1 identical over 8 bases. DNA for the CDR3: TGTGCCAGTAGTAGGGTGACAGGGGAAAGAACTAACTCTCTCTATGGCTACACCTTC. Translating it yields CASSRVTGERTNSLYGYTF.